Described below is a single T cell receptor beta chain sequence and its context. The data stem from a study of blood T cell repertoires in COVID-19. Study summary: Acute and convalescent COVID-19 samples came from the United States, Italy and Spain. PBMCs, B-cell-depleted T cells, or T cells were the source of the cDNA or gDNA that made up the material.

Authors' analysis steps: Amplification of reference gene primers provided the estimated nucleated cell counts. Generated by immunoSEQ multiplex PCR, the TCRdb table keeps only in-frame clones and is missing some. The DNA was the basis for D and trimming; V, J and clone size are from that table. The sample carries about 120,000 clones, roughly four fifths recorded once. The CDR3 is 16 amino acids. CDR1 is SGHVS, CDR2 FQNEAQ, per germline. The V segment lost 0 bases and the J segment 6 bases; nucleotides outside the gene matches: 4. The TCR originated in a man aged 55 to 70 with acute or convalescent COVID-19. Sequenced sample: peripheral blood. The chain recombines TRBV7-8 with TRBJ1-5, with 11 bases fitting TRBD1. The CDR3 coding sequence is TGTGCCAGCAGCTTAGCTAGGACAGGGGGCGGTCAGCCCCAGCATTTT. It is translated as CASSLARTGGGQPQHF.